These T cell receptor beta chains were read from a single sample in a study of cytomegalovirus exposure and HLA in healthy donors. The assay was immunoSEQ multiplex PCR, and TCRdb's table has in-frame clones only and misses some. The table shows more than 95,000 clones, with roughly 75% occurring only once. Sample: PBMCs. These receptors were obtained from a woman between 35 and 50 years old in good health and CMV-seronegative. CDR3s include the opening cysteine and the closing phenylalanine or tryptophan.

J | V | CDR3
TRBJ2-1 | TRBV6-5 | CASSPFLSYNEQFF
TRBJ1-5 | TRBV6-6 | CASTPGGGIQPQHF
TRBJ2-7 | TRBV28 | CASRRDVSYEQYF
TRBJ2-5 | TRBV7-6 | CASSLAREETQYF
TRBJ2-5 | TRBV2 | CASSPDRGWETQYF
TRBJ2-1 | TRBV29-1 | CSVKGGRAVYNEQFF
TRBJ1-1 | TRBV18 | CASSGVGGSRTEAFF
TRBJ2-3 | TRBV9 | CASSPTSGSADTQYF
TRBJ2-2 | TRBV27 | CALTSGELFF
TRBJ2-5 | TRBV5-4 | CASSTTSAQQETQYF
TRBJ2-1 | TRBV28 | CASSQTGTGAYNEQFF
TRBJ2-1 | TRBV5-6 | CASSFLGTGYNEQFF
TRBJ2-1 | TRBV28 | CASSFRVGGHSYNEQFF
TRBJ1-2 | TRBV30 | CAWSGTGRGGYTF
TRBJ1-1 | TRBV29-1 | CSVGPRPEAFF
TRBJ2-5 | TRBV27 | CASSSEQRVLGGRGTQYF
TRBJ1-2 | TRBV28 | CASSFLRLNSGYTF
TRBJ2-3 | TRBV7-9 | CASSSPLGLAGRTDTQYF
TRBJ1-2 | TRBV7-9 | CASSPSGWIPFTKYGYTF
TRBJ1-1 | TRBV11-2 | CASSLAGRGEAFF
TRBJ1-2 | TRBV11-2 | CASSTTLLTDSKGYTF
TRBJ2-2 | TRBV28 | CASSPGGENTGELFF
TRBJ2-7 | TRBV6-1 | CASSPRLDIYEQYF
TRBJ1-2 | TRBV19 | CASSTGTGGANGYTF
TRBJ1-4 | TRBV7-8 | CASSPRPFEKLFF
TRBJ2-3 | TRBV15 | CATSRAEDQTDTQYF
TRBJ1-1 | TRBV15 | CATSREEGWTEAFF
TRBJ1-2 | TRBV7-2 | CASSPPGLLPYGYTF
TRBJ2-5 | TRBV29-1 | CSVEWDYGGETQYF
TRBJ2-7 | TRBV4-1 | CASSQDRVGGVYEQYF
TRBJ2-3 | TRBV19 | CASSLLAGGADTQYF
TRBJ2-3 | TRBV7-9 | CASSLGASGRRAQYF
TRBJ2-7 | TRBV4-1 | CASSQVNNEQYF
TRBJ1-5 | TRBV5-5 | CASSLTRRGSNQPQHF
TRBJ1-2 | TRBV28 | CASSSDSITF
TRBJ2-1 | TRBV6-4 | CASSDSSADGGDEQFF
TRBJ2-1 | TRBV29-1 | CSVRGTNEQFF
TRBJ2-7 | TRBV18 | CASSPRTPGLVHEQYF
TRBJ2-2 | TRBV11-2 | CASSAGTLTGELFF
TRBJ2-3 | TRBV10-3 | CASQREPDTQYF
TRBJ2-1 | TRBV19 | CASRSSTGGLILTRNEQFF
TRBJ2-1 | TRBV7-9 | CASSGQGVRYNEQFF
TRBJ2-7 | TRBV6-5 | CASSSPYEQYF
TRBJ1-4 | TRBV28 | CASSPPVGGEKLFF
TRBJ2-1 | TRBV2 | CASTDRTGGEQFF
TRBJ2-2 | TRBV29-1 | CSVECSFRGTGELFF